The sequence of this TCR beta chain was determined in a study of CD8 T cells in Susac syndrome. Broader study findings: In its TCR sequencing and HLA analysis, the study acknowledged that the number of individuals was relatively small.

Each multiple sclerosis control was a treatment-naive patient with relapsing-remitting disease that was either stable or active. The CDR3 covers 14 residues. Per germline, CDR1 SGHVS and CDR2 FQNEAQ. Trimming left V 3 bases short and J 6 bases short, with 12 bases between. Random hexamers served to reverse transcribe roughly 0.5 to 1 ug RNA. TCRdb fed the immunoSEQ multiplex PCR reads into MiXCR, producing one record per CDR3 protein. The table shows about 290,000 distinct CDR3 sequences, with approximately 85% occurring only once. Note on this clonotype: The antigen remains undetermined.

The TCR originated in a human donor with multiple sclerosis. The chain employs TRBV7-8 and TRBJ2-1; D is unresolved. Material for sequencing was CD8+ T cells from PBMCs. The CDR3 loop is CASSFYGSRNEQFF. CDR3 in DNA: TGTGCCAGCAGCTTCTACGGCAGTCGCAATGAGCAGTTCTTC. Drawing the rest from reference TRBV7-8 and TRBJ2-1, the complete variable domain is GAGVSQSPRYKVAKRGQDVALRCDPISGHVSLFWYQQALGQGPEFLTYFQNEAQLDKSGLPSDRFFAERPEGSVSTLKIQRTQQEDSAVYLCASSFYGSRNEQFFGPGTRLTVL.